Shown below are 4 T cell receptor beta chains from a single sample sequenced in a study of T cell responses to AZD1222 COVID-19 vaccine. Generated by immunoSEQ multiplex PCR, the TCRdb table keeps only in-frame clones and is missing some. Among about 120,000 clones listed, about nine tenths were seen once. The sample consisted of peripheral blood, taken 28 days after the second AZD1222 dose. The receptors here all came from an adult who received the AZD1222 COVID-19 vaccine.

This chain uses TRBV6-5 with TRBJ1-3, with D unclear. The CDR3 runs 12 residues. Germline V CDR1 and CDR2: MNHEY, SVGAGI. The ends were cut back, 10 bases at V and 4 bases at J, with 11 bases in the middle. The CDR3 nucleotides read TGTGCCACCCGACACCCCGGAAACACCATATATTTT. It codes for CATRHPGNTIYF.

V and J are TRBV18 and TRBJ1-6; no clear D gene. The CDR3 totals 14 residues. In germline, CDR1 is KGHSH, CDR2 LQKENI. Trimming took off 3 bases at V and 7 bases at J, with 10 bases between the two ends. Here the CDR3 DNA reads TGTGCCAGCTCACCGGGTCCTTGGAATTCACCCCTCCACTTT. Translating it yields CASSPGPWNSPLHF.

This sequence joins TRBV5-5 and TRBJ1-4; maybe TRBD1 (5 bases). V was shortened by 4 bases and J by 3 bases, with 10 bases between the two germline ends. The germline V gene has CDR1 SGHKS and CDR2 YYEKEE (reference sequence). This CDR3 is 14 amino acids long. This CDR3 reads CASSKDRANEKLFF. CDR3 bases: TGTGCCAGCAGCAAAGACAGAGCTAATGAAAAACTGTTTTTT.

The V and J genes are TRBV5-1 and TRBJ1-1; D call uncertain. Trimming removed 0 bases from V and 0 bases from J, with 9 bases in between. This CDR3 contains 15 residues. Germline assignment: CDR1 SGHRS and CDR2 YFSETQ. In DNA, the CDR3 is TGCGCCAGCAGCTTGGGTGCGGTATTGAACACTGAAGCTTTCTTT. Translation gives CASSLGAVLNTEAFF.